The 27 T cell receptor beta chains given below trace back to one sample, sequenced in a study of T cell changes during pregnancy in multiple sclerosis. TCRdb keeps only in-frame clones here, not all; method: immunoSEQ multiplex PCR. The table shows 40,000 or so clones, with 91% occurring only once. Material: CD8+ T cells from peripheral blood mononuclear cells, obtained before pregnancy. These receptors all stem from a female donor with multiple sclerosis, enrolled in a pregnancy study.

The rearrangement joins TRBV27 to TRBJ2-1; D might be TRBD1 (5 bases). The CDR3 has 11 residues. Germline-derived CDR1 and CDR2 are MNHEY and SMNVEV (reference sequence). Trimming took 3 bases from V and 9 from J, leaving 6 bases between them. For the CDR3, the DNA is TGTGCCAGCAGTTTTGGGGCTGAGCAGTTCTTC. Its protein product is CASSFGAEQFF.

The chain's CDR3 is CASSLGPGNSNQPQHF. The CDR3 bases are TGTGCCAGCAGTTTAGGTCCGGGGAATAGCAATCAGCCCCAGCATTTT. The chain uses TRBV28 and TRBJ1-5; D gene uncertain. The CDR3 runs to 16 residues. CDR1 and CDR2 (germline): MDHEN, SYDVKM. Trimming took 2 bases from V and 0 from J, leaving 11 bases between them.

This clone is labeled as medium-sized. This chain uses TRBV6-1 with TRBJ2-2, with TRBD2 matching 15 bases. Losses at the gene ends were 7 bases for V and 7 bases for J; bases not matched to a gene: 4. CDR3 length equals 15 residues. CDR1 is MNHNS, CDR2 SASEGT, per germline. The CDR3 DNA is TGTGCCAGCACCGGACTAGCGGGAGGGTTCGGGGAGCTGTTTTTT. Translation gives CASTGLAGGFGELFF.

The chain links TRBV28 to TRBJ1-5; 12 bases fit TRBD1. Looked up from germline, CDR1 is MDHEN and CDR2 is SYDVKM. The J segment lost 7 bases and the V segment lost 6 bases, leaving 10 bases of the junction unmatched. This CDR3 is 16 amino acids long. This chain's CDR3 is CASSPGTGGPRQPQHF. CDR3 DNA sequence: TGTGCCAGCAGCCCTGGGACAGGGGGCCCAAGGCAGCCCCAGCATTTT.

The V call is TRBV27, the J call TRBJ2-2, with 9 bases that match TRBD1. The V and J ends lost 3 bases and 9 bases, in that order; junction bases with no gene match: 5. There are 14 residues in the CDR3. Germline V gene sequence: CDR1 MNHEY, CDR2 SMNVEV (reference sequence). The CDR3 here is CASSFRDRDRELFF. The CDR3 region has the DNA TGTGCCAGCAGTTTCCGGGACAGGGATCGGGAGCTGTTTTTT.

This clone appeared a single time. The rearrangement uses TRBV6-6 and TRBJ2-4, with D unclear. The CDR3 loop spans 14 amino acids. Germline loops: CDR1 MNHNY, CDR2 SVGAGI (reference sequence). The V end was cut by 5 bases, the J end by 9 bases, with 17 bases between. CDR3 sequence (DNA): TGTGCCAGCAGTCCCAGTCCAGACTGGAGCATTCAGTACTTC. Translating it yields CASSPSPDWSIQYF.

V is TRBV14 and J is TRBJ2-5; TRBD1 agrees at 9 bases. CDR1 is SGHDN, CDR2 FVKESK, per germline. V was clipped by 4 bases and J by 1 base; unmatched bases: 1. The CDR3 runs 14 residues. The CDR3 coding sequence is TGTGCCAGCAGCCCGACAGGGGGCCAAGAGACCCAGTACTTC. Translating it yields CASSPTGGQETQYF.

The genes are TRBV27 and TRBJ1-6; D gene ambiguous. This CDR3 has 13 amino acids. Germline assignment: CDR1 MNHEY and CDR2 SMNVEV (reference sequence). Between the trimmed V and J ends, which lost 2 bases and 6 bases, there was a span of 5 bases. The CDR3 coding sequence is TGTGCCAGCAGTTTAAGCGTTAATTCACCCCTCCACTTT. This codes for CASSLSVNSPLHF.

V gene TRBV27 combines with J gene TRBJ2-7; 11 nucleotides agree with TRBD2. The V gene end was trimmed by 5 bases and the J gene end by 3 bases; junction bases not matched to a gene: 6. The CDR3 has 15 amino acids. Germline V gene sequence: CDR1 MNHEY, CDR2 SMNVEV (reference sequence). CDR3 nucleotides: TGTGCCAGCAGTGCCAGACTAGCGGGAAGCTACGAGCAGTACTTC. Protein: CASSARLAGSYEQYF.

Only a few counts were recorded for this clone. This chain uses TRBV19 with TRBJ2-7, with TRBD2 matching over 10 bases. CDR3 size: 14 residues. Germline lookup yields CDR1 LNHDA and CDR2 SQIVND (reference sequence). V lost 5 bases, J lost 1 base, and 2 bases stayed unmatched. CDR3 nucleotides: TGTGCCAGTAGTTGGACTAGCGGATCCTACGAGCAGTACTTC. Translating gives CASSWTSGSYEQYF.

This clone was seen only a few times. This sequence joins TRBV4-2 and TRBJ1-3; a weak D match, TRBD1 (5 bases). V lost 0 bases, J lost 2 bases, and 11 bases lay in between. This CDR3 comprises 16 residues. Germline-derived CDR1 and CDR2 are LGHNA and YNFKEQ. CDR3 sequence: CASSQDGPGAGNTIYF. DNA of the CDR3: TGTGCCAGCAGCCAAGATGGGCCGGGGGCTGGAAACACCATATATTTT.

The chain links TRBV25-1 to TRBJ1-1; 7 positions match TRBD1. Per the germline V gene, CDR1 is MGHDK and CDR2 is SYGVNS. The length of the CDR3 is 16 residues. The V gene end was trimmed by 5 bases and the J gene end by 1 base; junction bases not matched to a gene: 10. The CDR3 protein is CASSPWGDRENTEAFF. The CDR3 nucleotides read TGTGCCAGCAGTCCTTGGGGCGACAGGGAGAACACTGAAGCTTTCTTT.

CDR3 amino acids: CASSIDRFEAFF. CDR3 coding DNA: TGTGCCAGTAGTATAGATCGGTTTGAAGCTTTCTTT. V usage is TRBV19 and J usage is TRBJ1-1, with D unclear. CDR1 and CDR2 (germline): LNHDA, SQIVND (reference sequence). The CDR3 consists of 12 residues. With 0 bases removed from V and 7 bases from J, the gap between germline ends came to 6 bases.

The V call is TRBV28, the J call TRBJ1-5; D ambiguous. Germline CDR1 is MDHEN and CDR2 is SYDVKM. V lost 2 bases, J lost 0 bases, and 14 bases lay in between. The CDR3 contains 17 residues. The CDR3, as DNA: TGTGCCAGCAGTTTACTCTCACAGACGGATAGCAATCAGCCCCAGCATTTT. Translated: CASSLLSQTDSNQPQHF.

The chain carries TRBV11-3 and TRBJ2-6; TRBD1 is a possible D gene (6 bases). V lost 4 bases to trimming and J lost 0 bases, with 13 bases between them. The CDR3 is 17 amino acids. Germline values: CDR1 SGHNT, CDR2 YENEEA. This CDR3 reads CASSSGVASSGANVLTF. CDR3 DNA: TGTGCCAGCAGCTCAGGGGTGGCTAGCTCTGGGGCCAACGTCCTGACTTTC.

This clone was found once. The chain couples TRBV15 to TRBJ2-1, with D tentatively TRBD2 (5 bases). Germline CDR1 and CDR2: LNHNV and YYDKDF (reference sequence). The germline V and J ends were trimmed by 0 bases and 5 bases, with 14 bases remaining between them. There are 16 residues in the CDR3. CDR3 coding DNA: TGTGCCACCAGCAGAGAGGCTGGCGGAGGAGACAATGAGCAGTTCTTC. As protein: CATSREAGGGDNEQFF.

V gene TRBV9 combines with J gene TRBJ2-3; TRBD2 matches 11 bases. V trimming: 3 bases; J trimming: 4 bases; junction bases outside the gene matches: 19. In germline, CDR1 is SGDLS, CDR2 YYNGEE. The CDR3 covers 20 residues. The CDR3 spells CASSAPVATSGTPESDTQYF. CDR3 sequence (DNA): TGTGCCAGCAGCGCGCCCGTCGCGACTAGCGGGACCCCAGAGTCAGATACGCAGTATTTT.

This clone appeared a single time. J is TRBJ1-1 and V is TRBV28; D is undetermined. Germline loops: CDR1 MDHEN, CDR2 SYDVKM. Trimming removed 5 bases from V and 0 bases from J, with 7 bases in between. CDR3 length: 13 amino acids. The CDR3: CASSPTLNTEAFF. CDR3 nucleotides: TGTGCCAGCAGTCCCACACTGAACACTGAAGCTTTCTTT.

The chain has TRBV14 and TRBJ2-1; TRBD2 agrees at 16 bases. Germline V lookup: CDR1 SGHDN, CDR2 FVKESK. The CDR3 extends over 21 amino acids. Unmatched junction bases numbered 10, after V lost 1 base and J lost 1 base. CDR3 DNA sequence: TGTGCCAGCAGCCAAGGTCCCGGGACTAGCGGGAGGGTCATGTCCTACAATGAGCAGTTCTTC. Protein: CASSQGPGTSGRVMSYNEQFF.

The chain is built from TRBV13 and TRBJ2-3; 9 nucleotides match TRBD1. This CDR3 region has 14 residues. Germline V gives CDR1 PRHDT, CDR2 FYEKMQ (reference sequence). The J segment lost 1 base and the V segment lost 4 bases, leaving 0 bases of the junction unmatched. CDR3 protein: CASSWDRGTDTQYF. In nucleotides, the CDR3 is TGTGCCAGCAGCTGGGACAGGGGCACAGATACGCAGTATTTT.

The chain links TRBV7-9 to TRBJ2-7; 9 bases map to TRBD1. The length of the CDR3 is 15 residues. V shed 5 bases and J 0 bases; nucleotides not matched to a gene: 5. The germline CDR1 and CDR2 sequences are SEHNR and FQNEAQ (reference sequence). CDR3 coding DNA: TGTGCCAGCAGCCCGGACAGGGGCATCTCCTACGAGCAGTACTTC. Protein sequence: CASSPDRGISYEQYF.

Here the CDR3 DNA reads TGCGCCAGCAGCCAAGCCCCGGCAGGGGGCGACTACGAGCAGTACTTC. Its translation is CASSQAPAGGDYEQYF. The chain carries TRBV4-1 and TRBJ2-7, with 8 bases identical to TRBD1. With V trimmed by 1 base and J by 3 bases, 8 bases remained unmatched. The CDR3 is 16 residues long. Germline-derived CDR1 and CDR2 are MGHRA and YSYEKL.

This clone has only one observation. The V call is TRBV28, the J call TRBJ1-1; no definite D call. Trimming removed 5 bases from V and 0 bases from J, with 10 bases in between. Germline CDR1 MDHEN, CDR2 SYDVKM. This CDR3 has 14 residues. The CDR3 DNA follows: TGTGCCAGCAGTCTCCAGTATCTGAACACTGAAGCTTTCTTT. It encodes CASSLQYLNTEAFF. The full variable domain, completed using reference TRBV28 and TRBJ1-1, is DVKVTQSSRYLVKRTGEKVFLECVQDMDHENMFWYRQDPGLGLRLIYFSYDVKMKEKGDIPEGYSVSREKKERFSLILESASTNQTSMYLCASSLQYLNTEAFFGQGTRLTVV.

DNA for the CDR3: TGTGCCAGCAGTCTGGGAGCTAGCGGGCAAGAGACCCAGTACTTC. Its protein product is CASSLGASGQETQYF. The chain uses TRBV9 and TRBJ2-5; 8 nucleotides match TRBD2. CDR3 length: 15 amino acids. The J segment lost 2 bases and the V segment lost 5 bases, leaving 8 bases of the junction unmatched. Germline V gene sequence: CDR1 SGDLS, CDR2 YYNGEE.

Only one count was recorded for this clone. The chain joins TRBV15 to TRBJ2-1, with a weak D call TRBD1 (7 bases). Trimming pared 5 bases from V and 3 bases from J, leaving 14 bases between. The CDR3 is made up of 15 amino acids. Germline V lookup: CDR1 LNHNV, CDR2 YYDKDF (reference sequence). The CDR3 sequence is CATSEGARGYNEQFF. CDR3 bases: TGTGCCACCAGCGAGGGGGCGCGGGGCTACAATGAGCAGTTCTTC.

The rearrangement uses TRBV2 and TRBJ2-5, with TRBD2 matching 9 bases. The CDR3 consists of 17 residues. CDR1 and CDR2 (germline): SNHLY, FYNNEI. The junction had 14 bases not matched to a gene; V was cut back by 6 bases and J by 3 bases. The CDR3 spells CASRGKGLAGIKETQYF. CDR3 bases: TGTGCCAGCAGGGGGAAGGGGCTAGCGGGAATAAAAGAGACCCAGTACTTC.

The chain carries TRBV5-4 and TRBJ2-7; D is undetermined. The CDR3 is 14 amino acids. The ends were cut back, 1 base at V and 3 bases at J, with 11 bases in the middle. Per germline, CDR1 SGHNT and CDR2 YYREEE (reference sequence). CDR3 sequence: CASSLNRRVYEQYF. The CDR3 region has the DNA TGTGCCAGCAGCTTGAACCGACGGGTCTACGAGCAGTACTTC.